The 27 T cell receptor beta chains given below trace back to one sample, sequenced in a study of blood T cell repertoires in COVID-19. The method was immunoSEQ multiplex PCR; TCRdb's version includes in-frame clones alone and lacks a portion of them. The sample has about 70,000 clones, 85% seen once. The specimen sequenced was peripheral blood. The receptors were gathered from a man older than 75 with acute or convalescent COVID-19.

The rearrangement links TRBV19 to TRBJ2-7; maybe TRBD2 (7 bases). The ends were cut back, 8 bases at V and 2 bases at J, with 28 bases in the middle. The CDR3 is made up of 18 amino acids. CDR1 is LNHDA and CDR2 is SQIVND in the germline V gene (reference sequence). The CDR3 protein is CASSRGGSIGGITYEQYF. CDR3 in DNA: TGTGCCAGTTCCCGTGGGGGCTCAATCGGGGGGATCACCTACGAGCAGTACTTC.

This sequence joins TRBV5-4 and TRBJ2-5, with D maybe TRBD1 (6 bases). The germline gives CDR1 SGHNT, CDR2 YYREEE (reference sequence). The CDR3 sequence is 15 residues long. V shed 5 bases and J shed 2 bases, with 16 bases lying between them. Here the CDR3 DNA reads TGTGCCAGCAGGAGGGGGTCAGAATTACAAGAGACCCAGTACTTC. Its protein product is CASRRGSELQETQYF. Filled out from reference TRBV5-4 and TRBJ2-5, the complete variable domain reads ETGVTQSPTHLIKTRGQQVTLRCSSQSGHNTVSWYQQALGQGPQFIFQYYREEENGRGNFPPRFSGLQFPNYSSELNVNALELDDSALYLCASRRGSELQETQYFGPGTRLLVL.

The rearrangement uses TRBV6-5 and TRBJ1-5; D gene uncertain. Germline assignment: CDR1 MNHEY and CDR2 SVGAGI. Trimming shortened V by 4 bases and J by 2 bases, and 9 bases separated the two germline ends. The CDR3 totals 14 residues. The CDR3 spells CASSWRIGNQPQHF. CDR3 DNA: TGTGCCAGCAGTTGGAGGATCGGCAATCAGCCCCAGCATTTT.

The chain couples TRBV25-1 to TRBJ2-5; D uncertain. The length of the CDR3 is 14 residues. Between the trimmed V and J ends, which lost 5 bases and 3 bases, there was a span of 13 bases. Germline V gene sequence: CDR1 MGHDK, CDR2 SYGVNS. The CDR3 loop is CASSPQPAEETQYF. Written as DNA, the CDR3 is TGTGCCAGCAGTCCACAGCCGGCCGAAGAGACCCAGTACTTC.

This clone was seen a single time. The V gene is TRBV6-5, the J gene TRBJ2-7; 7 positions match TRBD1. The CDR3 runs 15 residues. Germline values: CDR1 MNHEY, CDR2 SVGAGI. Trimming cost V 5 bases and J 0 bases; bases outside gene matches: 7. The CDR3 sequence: CASSPTGLISYEQYF. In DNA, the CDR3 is TGTGCCAGCAGTCCGACAGGGCTGATCTCCTACGAGCAGTACTTC.

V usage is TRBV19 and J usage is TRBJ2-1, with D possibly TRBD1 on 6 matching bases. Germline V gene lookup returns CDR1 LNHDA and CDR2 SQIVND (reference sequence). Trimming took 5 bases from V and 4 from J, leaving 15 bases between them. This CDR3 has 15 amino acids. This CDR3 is CASSPGTLIYNEQFF. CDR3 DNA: TGTGCCAGTAGTCCCGGGACACTAATATACAATGAGCAGTTCTTC.

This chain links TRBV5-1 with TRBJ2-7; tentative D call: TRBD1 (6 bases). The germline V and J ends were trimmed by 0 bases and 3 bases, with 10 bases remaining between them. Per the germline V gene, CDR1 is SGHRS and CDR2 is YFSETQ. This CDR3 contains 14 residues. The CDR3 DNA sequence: TGCGCCAGCAGCTTGGGGGACACCAACTACGAGCAGTACTTC. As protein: CASSLGDTNYEQYF.

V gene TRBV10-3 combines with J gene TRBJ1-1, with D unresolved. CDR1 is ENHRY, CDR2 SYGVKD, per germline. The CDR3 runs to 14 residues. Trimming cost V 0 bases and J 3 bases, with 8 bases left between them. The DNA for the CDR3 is TGTGCCATCAGTGAGTCGGTTGAGTACACTGAAGCTTTCTTT. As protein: CAISESVEYTEAFF.

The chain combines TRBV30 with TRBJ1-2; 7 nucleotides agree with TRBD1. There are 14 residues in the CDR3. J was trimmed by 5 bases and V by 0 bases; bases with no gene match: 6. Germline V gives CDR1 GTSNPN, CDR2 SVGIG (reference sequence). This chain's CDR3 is CAWSVDRRAYGYTF. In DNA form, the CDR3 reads TGTGCCTGGAGTGTGGACAGGCGAGCATATGGCTACACCTTC. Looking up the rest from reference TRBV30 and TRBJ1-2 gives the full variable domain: SQTIHQWPATLVQPVGSPLSLECTVEGTSNPNLYWYRQAAGRGLQLLFYSVGIGQISSEVPQNLSASRPQDRQFILSSKKLLLSDSGFYLCAWSVDRRAYGYTFGSGTRLTVV.

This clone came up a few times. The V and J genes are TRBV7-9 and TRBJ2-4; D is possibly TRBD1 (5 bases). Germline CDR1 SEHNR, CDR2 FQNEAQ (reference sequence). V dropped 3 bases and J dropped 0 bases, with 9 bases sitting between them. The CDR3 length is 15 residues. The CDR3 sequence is CASSLTELAKNIQYF. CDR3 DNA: TGTGCCAGCAGCTTGACAGAACTAGCCAAAAACATTCAGTACTTC.

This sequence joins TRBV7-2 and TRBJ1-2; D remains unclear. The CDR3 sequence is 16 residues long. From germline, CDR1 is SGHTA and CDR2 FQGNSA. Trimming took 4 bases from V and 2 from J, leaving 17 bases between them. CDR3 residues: CASSSPIPPINYGYTF. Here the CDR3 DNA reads TGTGCCAGCAGCTCCCCTATACCCCCTATAAACTATGGCTACACCTTC.

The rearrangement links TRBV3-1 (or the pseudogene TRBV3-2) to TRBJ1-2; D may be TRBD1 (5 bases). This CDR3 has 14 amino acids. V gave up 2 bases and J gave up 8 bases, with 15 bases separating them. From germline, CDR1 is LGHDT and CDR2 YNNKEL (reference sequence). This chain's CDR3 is CASSQIGTGGGYTF. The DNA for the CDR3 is TGTGCCAGCAGCCAAATAGGGACCGGAGGGGGCTACACCTTC.

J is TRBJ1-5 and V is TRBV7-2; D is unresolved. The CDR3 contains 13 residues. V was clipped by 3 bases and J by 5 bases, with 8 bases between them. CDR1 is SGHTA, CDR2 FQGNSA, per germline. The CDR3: CASSFGGDQPQHF. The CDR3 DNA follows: TGTGCCAGCAGCTTCGGCGGAGATCAGCCCCAGCATTTT.

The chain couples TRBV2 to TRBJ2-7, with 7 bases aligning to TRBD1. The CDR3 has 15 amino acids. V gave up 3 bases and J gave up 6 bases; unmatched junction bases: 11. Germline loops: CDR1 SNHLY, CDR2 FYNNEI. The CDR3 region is CASSECKGAACEQYF. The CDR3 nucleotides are TGTGCCAGCAGTGAGTGCAAGGGGGCGGCATGCGAGCAGTACTTC.

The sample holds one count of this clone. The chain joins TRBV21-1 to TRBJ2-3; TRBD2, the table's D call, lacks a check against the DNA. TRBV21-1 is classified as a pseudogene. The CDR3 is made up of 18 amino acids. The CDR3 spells CASSNREGLAYITDTQYF. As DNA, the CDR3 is TGTGCCAGCAGCAACAGGGAGGGCCTAGCGTACATCACAGATACGCAGTATTTT.

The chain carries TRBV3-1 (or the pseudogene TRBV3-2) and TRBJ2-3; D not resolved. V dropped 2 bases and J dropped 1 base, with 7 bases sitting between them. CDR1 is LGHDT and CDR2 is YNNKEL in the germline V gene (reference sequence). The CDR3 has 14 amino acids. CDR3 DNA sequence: TGTGCCAGCAGCCAACTGCAGGGCACAGATACGCAGTATTTT. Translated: CASSQLQGTDTQYF.

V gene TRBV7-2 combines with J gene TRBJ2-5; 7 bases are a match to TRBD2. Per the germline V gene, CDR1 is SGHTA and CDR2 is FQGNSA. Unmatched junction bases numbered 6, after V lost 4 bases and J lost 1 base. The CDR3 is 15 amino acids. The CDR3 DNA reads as TGTGCCAGCAGCTGGGTAGGGAGGGGCCAAGAGACCCAGTACTTC. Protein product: CASSWVGRGQETQYF.

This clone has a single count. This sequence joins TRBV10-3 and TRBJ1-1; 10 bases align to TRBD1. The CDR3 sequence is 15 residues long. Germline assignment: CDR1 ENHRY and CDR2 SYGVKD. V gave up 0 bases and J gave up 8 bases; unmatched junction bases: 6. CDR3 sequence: CAISESGQGSVEAFF. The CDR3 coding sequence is TGTGCCATCAGTGAGTCGGGACAGGGGTCAGTCGAAGCTTTCTTT.

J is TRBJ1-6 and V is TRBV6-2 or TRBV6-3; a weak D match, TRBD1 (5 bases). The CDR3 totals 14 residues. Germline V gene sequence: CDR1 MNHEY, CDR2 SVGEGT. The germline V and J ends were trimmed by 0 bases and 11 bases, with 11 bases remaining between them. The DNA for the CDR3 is TGTGCCAGCAGTTACTCAAGGGGAAATACACCCCTCCACTTT. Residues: CASSYSRGNTPLHF.

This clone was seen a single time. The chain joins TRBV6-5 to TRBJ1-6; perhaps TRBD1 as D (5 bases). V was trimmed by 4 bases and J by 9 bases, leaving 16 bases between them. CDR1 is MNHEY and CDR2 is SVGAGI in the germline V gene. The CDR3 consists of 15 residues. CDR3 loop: CASSWHTQGSSPLHF. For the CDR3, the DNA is TGTGCCAGCAGTTGGCATACTCAGGGATCTTCACCCCTCCACTTT.

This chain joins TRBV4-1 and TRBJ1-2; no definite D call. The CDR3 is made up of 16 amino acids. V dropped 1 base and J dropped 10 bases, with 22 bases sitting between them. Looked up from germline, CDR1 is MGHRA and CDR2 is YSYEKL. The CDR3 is CASSQALGVRWVDYTF. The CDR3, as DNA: TGCGCCAGCAGCCAAGCTCTCGGGGTCAGGTGGGTTGACTACACCTTC.

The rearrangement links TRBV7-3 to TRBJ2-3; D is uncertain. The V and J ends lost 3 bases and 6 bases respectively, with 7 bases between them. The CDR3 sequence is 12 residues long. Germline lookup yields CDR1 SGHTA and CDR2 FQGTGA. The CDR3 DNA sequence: TGTGCCAGCAGCTTGTCTCGGGATACGCAGTATTTT. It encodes CASSLSRDTQYF.

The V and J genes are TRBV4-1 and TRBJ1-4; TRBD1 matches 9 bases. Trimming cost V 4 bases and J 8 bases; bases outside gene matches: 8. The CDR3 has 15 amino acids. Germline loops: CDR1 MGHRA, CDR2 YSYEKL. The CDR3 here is CASSPGTGFGEKLFF. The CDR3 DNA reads TGCGCCAGCAGCCCCGGGACAGGGTTTGGGGAAAAACTGTTTTTT.

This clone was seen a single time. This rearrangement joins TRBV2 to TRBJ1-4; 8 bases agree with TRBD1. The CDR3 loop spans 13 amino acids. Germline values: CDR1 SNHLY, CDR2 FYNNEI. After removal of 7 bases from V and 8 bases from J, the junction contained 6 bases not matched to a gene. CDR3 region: CASMAGGKEKLFF. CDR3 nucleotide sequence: TGTGCCAGCATGGCAGGGGGCAAAGAAAAACTGTTTTTT.

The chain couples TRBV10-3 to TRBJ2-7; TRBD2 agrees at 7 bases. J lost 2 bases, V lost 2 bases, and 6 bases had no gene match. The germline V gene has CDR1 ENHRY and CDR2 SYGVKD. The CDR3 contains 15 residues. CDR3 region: CAISEGQGLPYEQYF. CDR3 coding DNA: TGTGCCATCAGTGAGGGGCAGGGACTACCCTACGAGCAGTACTTC.

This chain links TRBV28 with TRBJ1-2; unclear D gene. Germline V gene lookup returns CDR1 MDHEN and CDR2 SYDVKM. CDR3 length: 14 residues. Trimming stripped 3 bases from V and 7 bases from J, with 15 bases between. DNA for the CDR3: TGTGCCAGCAGTTTTAGGAGGGATTCGGGTGGCTACACCTTC. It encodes CASSFRRDSGGYTF.

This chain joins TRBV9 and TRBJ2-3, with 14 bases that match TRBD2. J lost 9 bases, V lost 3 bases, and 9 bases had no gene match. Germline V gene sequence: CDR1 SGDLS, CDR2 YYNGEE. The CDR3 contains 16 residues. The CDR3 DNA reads TGTGCCAGCAGCGCCGGGACTAGCGGGAGAGTGGGGACGCAGTATTTT. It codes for CASSAGTSGRVGTQYF. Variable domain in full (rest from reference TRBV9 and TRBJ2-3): DSGVTQTPKHLITATGQRVTLRCSPRSGDLSVYWYQQSLDQGLQFLIQYYNGEERAKGNILERFSAQQFPDLHSELNLSSLELGDSALYFCASSAGTSGRVGTQYFGPGTRLTVL.